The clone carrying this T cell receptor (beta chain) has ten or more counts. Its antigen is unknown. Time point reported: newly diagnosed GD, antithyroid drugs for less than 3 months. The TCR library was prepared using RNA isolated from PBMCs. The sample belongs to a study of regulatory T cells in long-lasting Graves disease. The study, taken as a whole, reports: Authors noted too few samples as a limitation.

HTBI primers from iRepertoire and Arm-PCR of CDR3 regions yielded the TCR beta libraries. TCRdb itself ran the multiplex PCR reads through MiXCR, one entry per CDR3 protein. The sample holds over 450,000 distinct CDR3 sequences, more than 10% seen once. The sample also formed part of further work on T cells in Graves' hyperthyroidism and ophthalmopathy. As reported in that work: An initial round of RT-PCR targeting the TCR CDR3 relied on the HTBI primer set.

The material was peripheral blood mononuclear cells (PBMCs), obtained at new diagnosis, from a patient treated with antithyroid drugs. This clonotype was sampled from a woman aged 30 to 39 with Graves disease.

In DNA form, the CDR3 reads TGTGCCGGCCGGGACTACCGCTACAATGAGCAGTTCTTC. The encoded protein is CAGRDYRYNEQFF. V is TRBV6-2 or TRBV6-3 and J is TRBJ2-1; TRBD2 matches at 7 bases. V lost 11 bases and J lost 3; bases outside the gene matches: 7. CDR1 and CDR2 from the germline V gene are MNHEY and SVGEGT. The CDR3 loop spans 13 amino acids.